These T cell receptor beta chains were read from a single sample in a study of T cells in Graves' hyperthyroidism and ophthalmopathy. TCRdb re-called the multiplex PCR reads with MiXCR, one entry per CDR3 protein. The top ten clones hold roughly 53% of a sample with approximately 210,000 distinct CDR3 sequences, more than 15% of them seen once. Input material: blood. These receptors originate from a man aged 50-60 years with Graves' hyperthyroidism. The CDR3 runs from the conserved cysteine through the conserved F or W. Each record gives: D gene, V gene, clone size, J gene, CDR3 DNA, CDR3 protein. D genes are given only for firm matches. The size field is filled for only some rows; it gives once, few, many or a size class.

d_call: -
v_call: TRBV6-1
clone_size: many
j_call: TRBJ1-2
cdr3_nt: TGTGCCAGCAGTTTAGACCAGAACTATGGCTACACCTTC
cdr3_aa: CASSLDQNYGYTF

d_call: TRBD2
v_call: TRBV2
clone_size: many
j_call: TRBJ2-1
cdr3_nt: TGTGCCAGCAGTGAAGAGACTAGCGGGAGTCCCTCCTACAATGAGCAGTTCTTC
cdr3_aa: CASSEETSGSPSYNEQFF

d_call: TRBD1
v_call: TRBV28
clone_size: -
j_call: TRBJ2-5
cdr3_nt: TGTGCCAGCAGTTTAGAGGGGGCAGGGGGTGAGACCCAGTACTTC
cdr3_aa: CASSLEGAGGETQYF

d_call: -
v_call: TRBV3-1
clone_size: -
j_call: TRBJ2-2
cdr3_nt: TGTGCCAGCAGCCAACGGGGAACTGAGCTGTTTTTT
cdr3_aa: CASSQRGTELFF

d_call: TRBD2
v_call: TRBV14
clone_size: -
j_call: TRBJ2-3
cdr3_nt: TGTGCCAGCAGCCTCCTAGCGGGCCGGGTGAATACGCAGTATTTT
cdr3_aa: CASSLLAGRVNTQYF

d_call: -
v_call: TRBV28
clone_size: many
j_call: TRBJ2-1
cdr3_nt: TGTGCCACCGTAAGGCTCGGCAGCTCCTACAATGAGCAGTTCTTC
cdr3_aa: CATVRLGSSYNEQFF

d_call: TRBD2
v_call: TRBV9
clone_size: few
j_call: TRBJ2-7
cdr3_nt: TGTGCCAGCAGCGCCAGTAGCGGGAGCTACGAGCAGTACTTC
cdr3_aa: CASSASSGSYEQYF

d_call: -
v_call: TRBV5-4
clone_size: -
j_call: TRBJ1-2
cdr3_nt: TGTGCCAGCAGCTTGGTGGCAGGGGACGGCTACACCTTC
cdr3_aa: CASSLVAGDGYTF

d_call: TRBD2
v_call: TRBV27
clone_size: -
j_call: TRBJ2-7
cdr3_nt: TGTGCCAGCAGTCCCCAACGGACTAGCGGGATGGCTCCCGGCGAGCAGTACTTC
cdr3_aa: CASSPQRTSGMAPGEQYF

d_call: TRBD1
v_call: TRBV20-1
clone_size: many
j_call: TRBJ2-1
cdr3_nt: TGCAGTGCTAGAGGGACAGGGGGCAATGAGCAGTTCTTC
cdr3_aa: CSARGTGGNEQFF

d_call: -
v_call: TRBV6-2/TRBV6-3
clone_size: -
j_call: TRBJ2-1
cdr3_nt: TGTGCCAGCAGTTACTCCCCGAGCTCCTACAATGAGCAGTTCTTC
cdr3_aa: CASSYSPSSYNEQFF

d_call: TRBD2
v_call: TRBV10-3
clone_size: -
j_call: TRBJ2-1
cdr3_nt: TGTGCCATCAGTGGTAGCGGGAGGGGTAAGGGGTTTGATGAGCAGTTCTTC
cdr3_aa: CAISGSGRGKGFDEQFF

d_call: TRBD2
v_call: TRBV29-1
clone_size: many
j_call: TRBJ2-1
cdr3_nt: TGCAGCGTTACTAGCGGGGGCTCCTACAATGAGCAGTTCTTC
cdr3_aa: CSVTSGGSYNEQFF

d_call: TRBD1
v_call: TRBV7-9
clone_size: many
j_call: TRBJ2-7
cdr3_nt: TGTGCCAGCAGCTTAGAAGGGACAGGGGTCTACGAGCAGTACTTC
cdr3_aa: CASSLEGTGVYEQYF

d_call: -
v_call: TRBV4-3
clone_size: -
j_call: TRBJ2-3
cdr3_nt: TGCGCCAGCAGCCAAGAAGTGGGACAACCTAGCACAGATACGCAGTATTTT
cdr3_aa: CASSQEVGQPSTDTQYF

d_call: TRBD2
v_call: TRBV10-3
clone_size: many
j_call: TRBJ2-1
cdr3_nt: TGTGCCATCAGTGAACTAGCGGGAGGGAACAATGAGCAGTTCTTC
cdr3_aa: CAISELAGGNNEQFF

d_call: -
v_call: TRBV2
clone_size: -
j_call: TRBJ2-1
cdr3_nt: TGTGCCAGCGGTATTGAAACAGGGAGCAATGAGCAGTTCTTC
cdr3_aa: CASGIETGSNEQFF

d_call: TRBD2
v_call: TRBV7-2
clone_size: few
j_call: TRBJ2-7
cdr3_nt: TGTGCCAGCAGCTTAGTCCTTTGGACTAGCGGGAGTCCAGCAGGCTACGAGCAGTACTTC
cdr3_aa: CASSLVLWTSGSPAGYEQYF

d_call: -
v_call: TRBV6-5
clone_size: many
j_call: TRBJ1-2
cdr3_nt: TGTGCCAGCAGTTACGGCCCCGGCGGTGGCTACACCTTC
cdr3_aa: CASSYGPGGGYTF

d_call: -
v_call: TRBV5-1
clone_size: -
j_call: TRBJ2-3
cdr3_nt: TGCGCCAGCAGGCCAGGGATTAGCACAGATACGCAGTATTTT
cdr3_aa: CASRPGISTDTQYF

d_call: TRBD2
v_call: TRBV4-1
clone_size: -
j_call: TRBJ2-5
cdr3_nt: TGCGCCAGCAGCCGCGGGACTAGCTGGGGTATGGAGACCCAGTACTTC
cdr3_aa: CASSRGTSWGMETQYF

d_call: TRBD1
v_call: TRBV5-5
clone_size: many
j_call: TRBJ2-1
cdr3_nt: TGTGCCAGCAGCACCGGGACAGGGGGCTACAATGAGCAGTTCTTC
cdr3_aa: CASSTGTGGYNEQFF

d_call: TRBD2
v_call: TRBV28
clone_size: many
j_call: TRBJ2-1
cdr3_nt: TGTGCCAGCAGTTCCTGGGCTAGCGGGAGGGATGACAATGAGCAGTTCTTC
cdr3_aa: CASSSWASGRDDNEQFF

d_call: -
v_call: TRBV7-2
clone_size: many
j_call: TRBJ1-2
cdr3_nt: TGTGCCAGCAGCTTAGTCTCCGATAACTATGGCTACACCTTC
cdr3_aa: CASSLVSDNYGYTF

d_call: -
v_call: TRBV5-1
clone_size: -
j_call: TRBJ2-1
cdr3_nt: TGCGCCAGCAGCTTGGGACACCAATCCTACAATGAGCAGTTCTTC
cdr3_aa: CASSLGHQSYNEQFF

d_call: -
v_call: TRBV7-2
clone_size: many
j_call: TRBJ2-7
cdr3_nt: TGTGCCAGCAGCTTATATACAGACGATGGGCAGTACTTC
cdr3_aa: CASSLYTDDGQYF

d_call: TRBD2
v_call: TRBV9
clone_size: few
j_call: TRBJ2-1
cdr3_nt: TGTGCCAGCAGCGCGTGGGGGAGGGTCGACAATGAGCAGTTCTTC
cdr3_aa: CASSAWGRVDNEQFF

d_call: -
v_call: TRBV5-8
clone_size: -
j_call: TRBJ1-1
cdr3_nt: TGTGCCAGCAGCTCCGGGCCTATCTCTGAAGCTTTCTTT
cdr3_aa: CASSSGPISEAFF

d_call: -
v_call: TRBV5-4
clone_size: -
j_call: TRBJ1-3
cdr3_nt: TGTGCCAGCAGCTTGGACGGTAGCCTCTCTGGAAACACCATATATTTT
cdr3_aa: CASSLDGSLSGNTIYF

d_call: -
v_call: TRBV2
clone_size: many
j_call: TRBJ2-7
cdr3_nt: TGTGCCAGCAGTGCCGGAGCAGGGCCCTCCTACGAGCAGTACTTC
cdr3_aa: CASSAGAGPSYEQYF

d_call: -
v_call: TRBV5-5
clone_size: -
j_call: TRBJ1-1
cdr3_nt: TGTGCCAGCAGCTTGTGGATAGGGACTGAAGCTTTCTTT
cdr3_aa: CASSLWIGTEAFF

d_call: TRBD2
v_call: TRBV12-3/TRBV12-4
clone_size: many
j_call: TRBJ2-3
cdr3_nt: TGTGCCAGCAGTCCAAGACTAGCGGCCCGCTCGCAGTATTTT
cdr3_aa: CASSPRLAARSQYF

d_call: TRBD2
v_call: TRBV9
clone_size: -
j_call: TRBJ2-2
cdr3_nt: TGTGCCAGCAGCGATTCAGCGGGGCTGAACACCGGGGAGCTGTTTTTT
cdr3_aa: CASSDSAGLNTGELFF

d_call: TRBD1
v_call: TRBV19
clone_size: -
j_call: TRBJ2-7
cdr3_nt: TGTGCCAGTAGTGCCGGGACAGGGGCCTACGAGCAGTACTTC
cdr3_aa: CASSAGTGAYEQYF

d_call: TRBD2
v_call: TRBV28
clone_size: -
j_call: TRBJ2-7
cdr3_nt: TGTGCCAGCAGTTTTCACGGGACTAGCGGGTACGAGCAGTACTTC
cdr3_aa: CASSFHGTSGYEQYF

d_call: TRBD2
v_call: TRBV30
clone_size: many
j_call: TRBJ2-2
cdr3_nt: TGTGCCTGGAGTGTATTTGTAGTGTTAGCGGGGAAGAACACCGGGGAGCTGTTTTTT
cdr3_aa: CAWSVFVVLAGKNTGELFF

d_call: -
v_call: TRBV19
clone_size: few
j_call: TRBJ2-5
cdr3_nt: TGTGCCAGTAGCCAACGAGAGACCCGGTACTTC
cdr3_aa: CASSQRETRYF

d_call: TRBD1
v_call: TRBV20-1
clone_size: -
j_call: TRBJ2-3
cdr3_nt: TGCAGTGCTAGAGCCCCGGGACAGCCTAAGAAACTCACAGATACGCAGTATTTT
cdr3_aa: CSARAPGQPKKLTDTQYF

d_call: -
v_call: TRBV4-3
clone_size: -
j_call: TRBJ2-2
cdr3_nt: TGCGCCAGCAGCACCGGGACAACGAACACCGGGGAGCTGTTTTTT
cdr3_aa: CASSTGTTNTGELFF

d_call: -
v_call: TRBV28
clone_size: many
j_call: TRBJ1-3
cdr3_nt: TGTGCCAGCAGTTTAAGGGCCATCTCTGGAAACACCATATATTTT
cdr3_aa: CASSLRAISGNTIYF

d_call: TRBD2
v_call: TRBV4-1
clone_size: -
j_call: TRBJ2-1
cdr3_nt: TGCGCCAGCAGCCAACCCCTAGCGGGGAGCTCCTACAATGAGCAGTTCTTC
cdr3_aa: CASSQPLAGSSYNEQFF

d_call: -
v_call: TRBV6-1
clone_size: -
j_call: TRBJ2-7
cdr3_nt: TGTGCCAGCAGTGTATGGGGCTACGAGCAGTACTTC
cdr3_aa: CASSVWGYEQYF

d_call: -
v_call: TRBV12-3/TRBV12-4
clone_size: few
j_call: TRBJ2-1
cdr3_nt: TGTGCCAGCAGTTTCGATAGACACAATGAGCAGTTCTTC
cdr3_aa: CASSFDRHNEQFF

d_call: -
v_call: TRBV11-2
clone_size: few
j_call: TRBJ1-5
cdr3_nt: TGTGCCAGCAGCTCCGTCCAAAGGGGAAGCAATCAGCCCCAGCATTTT
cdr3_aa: CASSSVQRGSNQPQHF

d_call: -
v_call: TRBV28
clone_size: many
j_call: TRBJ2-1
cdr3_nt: TGTGCCAGCAGTCCCGACATAGAGACCTACAATGAGCAGTTCTTC
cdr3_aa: CASSPDIETYNEQFF

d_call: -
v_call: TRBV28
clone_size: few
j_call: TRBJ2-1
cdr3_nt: TGTGCCAGCAGTTTATCTCGGCTAGCACGGAATGAGCAGTTCTTC
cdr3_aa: CASSLSRLARNEQFF

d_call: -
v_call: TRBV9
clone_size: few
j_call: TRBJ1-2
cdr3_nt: TGTGCCAGCAGCGTAGATCCGGGAACCTACTATGGCTACACCTTC
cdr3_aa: CASSVDPGTYYGYTF

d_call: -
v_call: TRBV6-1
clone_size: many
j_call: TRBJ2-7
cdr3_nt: TGTGCCAGCAGGGGGAGGTCATCCTACGAGCAGTACTTC
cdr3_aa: CASRGRSSYEQYF